This TCR beta chain appears in the sequencing data of a study of cytomegalovirus exposure and HLA in healthy donors (dated by TCRdb to 2015 to 2018). With regard to the full study: According to an earlier analysis of a few hundred of the donors, 200 million or so T cells yielded roughly 110 million unique TCR beta sequences and approximately 300 Gb of sequence data. About 330 gigabases of sequencing data and approximately 91 million unique TCR sequences made up an early release that covered several hundred HLA-typed donors. Of the approximately 400 genotyped donors, roughly 85% fell in the genetic ancestry cluster associated with self-reported Caucasian donors. The study was designed to test whether signatures of past pathogen exposure could be identified by cataloging public T cell receptors. The T cell repertoires of 666 subjects were profiled by immunosequencing and related to cytomegalovirus serostatus. Besides the first cohort of 666 subjects, a separate validation cohort made up of 120 or so different subjects was used. High-throughput TCR immunosequencing, statistical association of individual TCRs with disease status, and machine learning were combined to predict cytomegalovirus infection status. A later analysis re-examined previously published TCR beta repertoires from more than 600 donors and added high-resolution HLA genotyping to investigate patterns of TCR occurrence. In the later analysis, no new phenotypic data were used to find candidate immune exposures; instead, reliance was placed on TCR beta sequences and their occurrence across donors. In an earlier analysis of 550 to 700 of the donors, high-throughput TCR beta sequencing was used to judge whether each TCR beta V gene segment behaved as functional or pseudogenic. Donor age, sex, ethnicity and CMV serostatus were collected together with the repertoire data. Genome-wide SNP genotypes for about 55% of the 666 donors were used in a later genetic analysis, which treated that subset as a discovery cohort. All discovery cohort repertoires had been generated on a single sequencing platform. Class I and class II HLA loci were covered by the typing at four-digit resolution. Typing coverage differed by locus: A, B, C, DRB1 and DQB1 were typed in about 620-640 donors, DQA1 in roughly 500, DPA1 in 606, and DPB1 in 450 to 490. Four to six DR-DQ haplotypes were handled as single units for association and clustering, since linkage in the cohort was strong. Among under 450 genotyped donors of the cohort, an average of around 240,000 unique TCR beta nucleotide sequences were sequenced per donor, roughly 20% of them non-productive.

The cohort comprised fewer than 700 healthy bone marrow donors. At the time of sampling, all cohort members were nominally healthy, though unrecorded immune exposures were likely present. The donor was CMV seronegative and was included in the group of 352 seronegative cohort members. Every donor gave a peripheral blood sample, and the peripheral blood mononuclear cells from that sample were used for TCR beta sequencing. The Qiagen DNeasy Blood Extraction Kit was used to extract genomic DNA from the blood cell samples. What the authors observed across the whole study: The classifier was reported to diagnose cytomegalovirus status with high specificity and sensitivity in both the original and validation cohorts. The 87-base-pair reads could not distinguish some IMGT-functional V segments, including TRBV6-2 and TRBV6-3, so those segments were excluded. In a later analysis, several top co-occurrence clusters were reported to appear linked to parvovirus B19, influenza, CMV and Epstein-Barr virus. At a false discovery rate of 0.05, a later analysis linked approximately 18,000 TCR beta sequences to specific HLA alleles. Compared with the approximately 670-donor mean, donors in an Asian-associated ancestry cluster had fewer N-insertions in productive TCRs, according to a later genetic analysis. A further reported finding was that TCR beta sequences accurately predicted the HLA-A and HLA-B alleles for most subjects in the first cohort. Because counts were too low, some 17 rarely observed V segments, including chromosome 9 orphons, were excluded from the earlier analysis of some 590 of the donors. When HLA alleles, especially DR and DQ, strongly co-occurred, attributing TCR associations to individual alleles was difficult. The only immune exposure information available for the cohort was CMV serostatus. In vitro tests confirmed that three of the cytomegalovirus-associated TCR beta chains recognize cytomegalovirus antigens. The authors suggested that the approach could potentially be extended to other disease states and immunological phenotypes. Linkage disequilibrium might explain the correlated functional status among segregating V segments, but an unknown experimental factor could not be ruled out. Compared with equally common non-associated chains, HLA-associated TCR beta chains in a later analysis were more clonally expanded and had lower generation probabilities. While some public TCRs were present in many individuals, most TCR sequences turned up only very rarely across donors. The study listed 150 to 200 TCR beta chains as associated with cytomegalovirus. Roughly uniform sequencing depth across donors was assumed in presence/absence analyses, although this assumption may not hold. In a later analysis, most CMV-associated TCR beta chains were found to appear HLA-restricted, with HLA associations seemingly driven largely by CMV exposure. In an earlier analysis of about 540 of the donors, most TCR beta V segments were observed in productive rearrangements about 87% or about 30% of the time, broadly matching IMGT annotations. In this cohort, only TCR beta chains were sequenced, and detectable features were limited by the absence of alpha or paired-chain data. Because HLA typing was missing for some donors at each locus, association tests included only the typed subset. V-gene and J-gene trimming of TCR beta chains was associated with a missense DCLRE1C variant in a later genetic analysis, and the association was replicated in an independent cohort. According to a later analysis, TCR association rates differed among HLA loci, with DRB1 alleles showing the most associated TCRs and HLA-C alleles showing the fewest. A cluster of highly shared sequence variants was judged likely to represent a technical artifact of the sequencing pipeline.

Libraries were constructed by the immunoSEQ multiplex PCR assay. A mixture of 60 forward primers for TCR Vbeta segments and 13 reverse primers for TCR Jbeta segments was used in the multiplex PCR. The CDR3 region of rearranged TCR beta genes was amplified from genomic DNA by a multiplex PCR assay. The amplified TCR beta libraries were sequenced on the Illumina HiSeq System as 87-base-pair reads. The authors' analysis ran thus. A later analysis counted tens of millions of unique TCR beta chains across the 670 or so repertoires, and about 10 million of these chains were shared by at least two donors. Raw reads were error-corrected and collapsed into unique sequences with a nearest-neighbor algorithm that merged closely related sequences to remove PCR and sequencing errors. Alignment of CDR3 sequences to IMGT reference sequences was used to assign V, D and J gene segments. For a sequence to be retained, a match of at least six nucleotides was required to both a V gene segment and a J gene segment. A rearrangement counted as productive if the CDR3 had no stop codons and remained in frame with V and J, and every other rearrangement counted as non-productive. Following IMGT convention, CDR3 was defined as the stretch from the second conserved V-encoded cysteine up to the conserved J-encoded phenylalanine. The earlier analysis of more than 450 of the donors excluded sequences that lacked an unambiguous match to a single V gene segment. An earlier analysis of over 450 of the donors classified V segments as functional when productive rearrangements were above 56.7% and as segregating when the standard deviation between donors was above 5%. A statistical classification framework was built to diagnose cytomegalovirus status from the catalog of TCR beta chain sequences. V and J gene assignment, in a later analysis, came from comparing TCR nucleotide sequences with IMGT/GENE-DB human TR gene sequences. The TCRdist pipeline was used in a later analysis to assign CDR3 sequences and most-parsimonious VDJ recombination scenarios. In a later analysis, each TCR beta chain was defined by its CDR3 amino acid sequence together with its V-gene family, and reads lacking a unique V-gene family were excluded. In a later analysis, 500 to 650 highly shared, low-generation-probability nucleotide sequences were removed to address suspected cross-contamination and a sequencing artifact. In a later analysis, a clonal expansion index for each public chain was calculated from normalized within-repertoire ranks of inferred template counts. Generation probabilities in a later analysis came from a VDJ recombination model fitted to out-of-frame rearrangements, and those results were checked against IGoR. A later analysis scored TCR-TCR, TCR-HLA and TCR-CMV co-occurrence with hypergeometric tests, applying a repertoire-size bias correction to TCR pairs. A later analysis estimated false discovery rates by permuting HLA or CMV assignments 20 times. A later analysis grouped co-occurring TCRs with DBSCAN, adding TCRdist sequence similarity when clustering within HLA-allele-positive subsets. Co-occurrence clustering excluded repertoires with fewer than 30,000 or more than 120,000 public chains, plus five with anomalous nucleotide sharing. The table comes from immuneACCESS by way of TCRdb, which keeps in-frame sequences with V and J called. Part of the clones is missing from these tables; in studies checked, under half for an unresolved V gene and the rest for unknown reasons. D and trimming were read from the DNA, whereas the V and J calls and clone size are those reported in that table. The sample table contains roughly 99,000 clones; only one count was recorded for around 77% of them. The ten most abundant clones make up around 2.1% of the sample.

Details on this clone: The target of this receptor is not known. No clone much larger than this one lies a single base away; base qualities are absent.

The CDR3 measures 15 amino acids from cysteine to phenylalanine. Only CDR3 DNA remains: 45 bases, in frame from the first base. In the germline V gene, CDR1 corresponds to MNHEY and CDR2 to SVGAGI. V and J are truncated by 2 bases and 0 bases respectively, leaving an intervening sequence of 10 bases. This receptor was identified in a man between 18 and 29 years old in good health and CMV-seronegative. The material sequenced was PBMCs. This sequence uses TRBV6-5 and TRBJ1-2; the D gene lacks a confident call. In nucleotide form, the sequence is TGTGCCAGCAGTTACAATCCGGGGTCTAACTATGGCTACACCTTC. Its product reads: CASSYNPGSNYGYTF.